This T cell receptor beta chain appears in the sequencing data of a study of blood T cells in healthy people across ages. Broader study findings: A conclusive naive versus antigen-experienced comparison was prevented by the unsorted PBMCs.

PCR was performed a second time for 7 to 11 cycles using a sample-barcoded 5' primer and a J-beta primer mix. From each sample, at least 2.5 million paired-end reads containing CDR3 were obtained. Each CDR3 protein is one row after TCRdb ran MiXCR on the 5' RACE reads. The data show 850,000 to 1,300,000 distinct CDR3 sequences, more than 40% seen once. This clonotype was detected a few times. Antigen: not known. With V trimmed by 7 bases and J by 0 bases, 4 bases remained unmatched. This CDR3 contains 14 residues. Ranging in age from about 6 to 95, the donors were healthy Caucasian individuals from Russia. There were at least 6 micrograms of total RNA extracted from every sample.

The V call is TRBV12-3 or TRBV12-4, the J call TRBJ2-3, with 7 bases identical to TRBD1. This TCR came from a woman in her sixties in good health. The sequencing sample was made of blood. CDR3 region: CASTPGGSTDTQYF. In DNA, the CDR3 is TGTGCCAGCACCCCAGGGGGTAGCACAGATACGCAGTATTTT.